Below are 10 T cell receptor beta chains sequenced from a single sample in a study of tumor and adjacent non-tumor tissue in lung cancer (dated by TCRdb to 2016 to 2019). Bulk unsorted tissue served as the source for RNA extraction, and RNA quality was assessed using a NanoDrop ND-1000 and an Agilent 2100. The receptor library was made with multiplex PCR. The reads were generated on an Illumina HiSeq 2500. TCRbeta libraries were built by three rounds of nested PCR using primers (Table S4), following protocols modified from ARM-PCR. TCRdb applied fastp at Q25 and MiXCR to the public reads, then kept only in-frame beta chains. Rows are combined by CDR3 protein, so each entry shows the most common genes and DNA. Present in this sample are approximately 120,000 distinct CDR3 sequences, roughly 80% of which were seen just once. 37% of the sample goes to the ten largest clones. The sequenced material came from lung tumor tissue. These receptors all stem from a woman between 55 and 75 years old with non-small cell lung cancer.

The chain recombines TRBV29-1 with TRBJ1-1; possibly TRBD1 for D (5 bases). CDR3 length: 11 amino acids. Looked up from germline, CDR1 is SQVTM and CDR2 is ANQGSEA. The CDR3 region has the DNA TGCGGGGGTCGGGAGGGGACTGAAGGCTTCTTT. This gives the protein CGGREGTEGFF.

Remarks on this clonotype: A much larger clone lies one base from this, so it may be a read error. The CDR3 does not end in the conserved phenylalanine or tryptophan, so this is likely a read error. V gene TRBV7-8 combines with J gene TRBJ2-1; 7 nucleotides agree with TRBD1. Germline loops: CDR1 SGHVS, CDR2 FQNEAQ. V lost 5 bases and J lost 9; bases outside the gene matches: 7. This CDR3 spans 13 amino acids. The CDR3 region is CASSHTGVAEQFL. The CDR3 DNA reads as TGTGCCAGCAGCCATACAGGGGTTGCTGAGCAGTTCCTC.

The chain links TRBV11-2 to TRBJ2-2; D gene unclear. Trimming removed 7 bases at V and 8 bases at J, with 14 bases between. Germline CDR1 reads SGHAT; CDR2 reads FQNNGV. The CDR3 is made up of 13 amino acids. The CDR3 nucleotides read TGTGCCAGCAACTTTTTCCAGACGGGGGAGCTGTTTTTT. Protein product: CASNFFQTGELFF.

The CDR3 region has the DNA TGTGCCTGGAGCGGGGGTTTAGGGACCGGGGAGCTGTTTTTT. Translated: CAWSGGLGTGELFF. The V and J genes are TRBV30 and TRBJ2-2; D is possibly TRBD2 (6 bases). The CDR3 is 14 amino acids. The V end was cut by 3 bases, the J end by 5 bases, with 13 bases between. Germline V CDR1 and CDR2: GTSNPN, SVGIG (reference sequence). Based on the CDR3 plus reference TRBV30 and TRBJ2-2, the full variable domain is SQTIHQWPATLVQPVGSPLSLECTVEGTSNPNLYWYRQAAGRGLQLLFYSVGIGQISSEVPQNLSASRPQDRQFILSSKKLLLSDSGFYLCAWSGGLGTGELFFGEGSRLTVL.

With respect to this clonotype: A read error is possible here, since a much larger clone lies one base away. The chain couples TRBV10-2 to TRBJ2-3; 7 bases align to TRBD2. The junction had 10 bases not matched to a gene; V was cut back by 6 bases and J by 4 bases. This CDR3 comprises 15 residues. In germline, CDR1 is WSHSY, CDR2 SAAADI. The CDR3 spells CASSPGLPGADTQYF. CDR3 sequence (DNA): TGCGCCAGCAGCCCGGGACTACCGGGAGCAGATACGCAGTATTTT.

Note on this clonotype: Sequence at one end of the junction differs from germline and may be a read error. The genes are TRBV11-3 and TRBJ2-7; D possibly corresponds to TRBD1 (5 bases). CDR3 size: 15 residues. The V gene's germline CDR1 is SGHNT and CDR2 YENEEA. The chain's CDR3 is CTSSLGSGIVDEQYF. The CDR3 nucleotides are TGTACCAGCAGCTTAGGTTCAGGGATCGTCGACGAGCAGTACTTC.

This chain uses TRBV5-1 with TRBJ2-7; maybe TRBD2 (5 bases). V was pared by 2 bases and J by 2 bases, with 11 bases between. Germline CDR1 SGHRS, CDR2 YFSETQ. This CDR3 has 14 residues. In nucleotides, the CDR3 is TGCGCCAGCAGCTTTTACGGACTGGCCTACGAGCAGTACTTC. This codes for CASSFYGLAYEQYF.

Points on this clonotype: One end of the junction fails to match germline, which may point to a read error. The chain carries TRBV11-2 and TRBJ2-7, with D perhaps TRBD1 or TRBD2 (5 bases each). Germline V gene sequence: CDR1 SGHAT, CDR2 FQNNGV. This CDR3 region has 14 residues. The CDR3 is CASCWDHGRYEQYF. CDR3 in DNA: TGTGCCAGCTGTTGGGACCACGGAAGATACGAGCAGTACTTT.

Comment on this clonotype: This could be a read error, since a much larger clone is one nucleotide away. The chain employs TRBV12-3 or TRBV12-4 and TRBJ2-3; no clear D gene. The CDR3 is made up of 15 amino acids. V was shortened by 5 bases and J by 1 base, with 13 bases between the two germline ends. The CDR3 here is CASSPMAARTDTQYF. The CDR3 DNA is TGTGCCAGCAGTCCCATGGCGGCCCGCACAGATACGCAGTATTTT.

This chain joins TRBV28 and TRBJ2-2; D could derive from TRBD1 or TRBD2 (5 bases each). Germline CDR1 reads MDHEN; CDR2 reads SYDVKM. This CDR3 comprises 14 residues. Trimming removed 9 bases at V and 2 bases at J, with 13 bases between. CDR3 coding DNA: TGTGCCAGTAAGGGACGGGGCAACACCGGGGAGCTGTTTTTT. Residues: CASKGRGNTGELFF.